This note documents a single T cell receptor (beta chain) sequence. The antigen remains undetermined. This sample is drawn from a study of T-cell memory formation after mild COVID-19. Background on the study: Largely, the TCR clusters proved donor specific.

Germline values: CDR1 KGHDR, CDR2 SFDVKD. The CDR3 is 13 residues long. Trimming took off 7 bases at V and 5 bases at J, with 11 bases between the two ends. 5'RACE, which relied on constant-segment primers, yielded TCR alpha and TCR beta cDNA libraries carrying sample barcodes and UMIs. TCRdb independently ran MiXCR on the 5' RACE reads; one entry per CDR3 protein. The data contain about 140,000 distinct CDR3 sequences, around 15% of them singletons. Study-wide results and caveats: Some responding clones appeared in pre-infection memory, suggesting cross-reactive memory joined. The study found contracting CD4+ clones mainly in CM and EM and contracting CD8+ clones in EMRA.

This receptor was identified in an adult woman who had mild COVID-19 (a few samples of this study predate the infection). Cell type and time point are not known. Sequencing input: PBMCs or a T cell subset sorted from them (not recorded which). The chain couples TRBV24-1 to TRBJ1-5; D is ambiguous. The DNA of the CDR3 is TGTGCCACCAGGGGGATAAGGGATCAGCCCCAGCATTTT. Its protein product is CATRGIRDQPQHF.